Each of the 15 T cell receptor beta chains below was sequenced from the same sample in a study of breast tumors, draining lymph nodes, adjacent tissues. TCRdb fed the multiplex PCR reads into MiXCR, producing one record per CDR3 protein. The sample shows around 50,000 distinct CDR3 sequences, roughly 24% of them seen only once. The sequencing sample was made of breast tumor tissue. These TCRs come from a female donor with breast cancer. Some clones in this sample may be carry-over from other donors' samples.

The J gene is TRBJ2-1, the V gene TRBV19; D possibly corresponds to TRBD2 (6 bases). With 1 base removed from V and 10 bases from J, the gap between germline ends came to 14 bases. The CDR3 is 14 residues long. Germline loops: CDR1 LNHDA, CDR2 SQIVND (reference sequence). CDR3 in amino acids: CASSIAGVTGEQFF. The CDR3 DNA reads TGTGCCAGTAGTATAGCGGGGGTGACTGGAGAGCAGTTCTTC.

This clonotype came up many times. The gene calls are TRBV9 and TRBJ1-5; no firm D call. Trimming shortened V by 1 base and J by 3 bases, and 11 bases separated the two germline ends. This CDR3 spans 15 amino acids. CDR1 and CDR2 (germline): SGDLS, YYNGEE. The CDR3 DNA is TGTGCCAGCAGCGTATCCGGGGAGTCCAATCAGCCCCAGCATTTT. This codes for CASSVSGESNQPQHF.

There are many counts of this clonotype. The V gene is TRBV18, the J gene TRBJ2-5; D is undetermined. The CDR3 consists of 11 residues. V was clipped by 8 bases and J by 3 bases, with 7 bases between them. Per the germline V gene, CDR1 is KGHSH and CDR2 is LQKENI. CDR3 residues: CASTAKETQYF. The CDR3 DNA reads TGTGCCAGCACCGCAAAAGAGACCCAGTACTTC.

This clonotype appeared many times. CDR3: CASSLRKRTSGLPYEQYF. The CDR3 bases are TGCGCCAGCAGCTTGCGGAAAAGGACTAGCGGACTACCCTACGAGCAGTACTTC. The chain uses TRBV5-1 and TRBJ2-7; 10 positions agree with TRBD2. Germline V CDR1 and CDR2: SGHRS, YFSETQ. The CDR3 consists of 18 residues. V shed 1 base, J shed 2 bases, and the junction held 12 bases outside the gene matches.

The table lists this clonotype with many counts. V gene TRBV20-1 combines with J gene TRBJ2-7; tentatively, D is TRBD1 (7 bases). V lost 3 bases, J lost 3 bases, and 24 bases lay in between. Germline V lookup: CDR1 DFQATT, CDR2 SNEGSKA (reference sequence). The CDR3 runs 17 residues. The CDR3 spells CSARVLRRGQVLYEQYF. As DNA, the CDR3 is TGCAGTGCTAGGGTCTTAAGGAGGGGGCAGGTTCTCTACGAGCAGTACTTC.

The V call is TRBV10-3, the J call TRBJ1-2, with D possibly TRBD1 on 5 matching bases. This CDR3 contains 14 residues. Germline loops: CDR1 ENHRY, CDR2 SYGVKD. V lost 4 bases, J lost 3 bases, and 12 bases lay in between. The CDR3 spells CAISAQGMDYGYTF. Written as DNA, the CDR3 is TGTGCCATCAGTGCTCAGGGCATGGACTATGGCTACACCTTC.

Ten or more counts support this clonotype. This chain uses TRBV10-3 with TRBJ2-5; D is unresolved. The length of the CDR3 is 12 residues. With 1 base removed from V and 1 base from J, the gap between germline ends came to 1 base. Germline V gene lookup returns CDR1 ENHRY and CDR2 SYGVKD. The CDR3 DNA sequence: TGTGCCATCAGTGAGTTCCAAGAGACCCAGTACTTC. It encodes CAISEFQETQYF.

This clonotype was picked up many times. In DNA, the CDR3 is TGTGCCAGCAGTCCCCTTCGGGGTTCGGGCTACACCTTC. Its protein is CASSPLRGSGYTF. The V and J genes are TRBV27 and TRBJ1-2; D unresolved. Germline lookup yields CDR1 MNHEY and CDR2 SMNVEV (reference sequence). Trimming took off 5 bases at V and 8 bases at J, with 15 bases between the two ends. The CDR3 spans 13 residues.

As for this clonotype: The conserved final phenylalanine or tryptophan is absent from the CDR3, which likely points to a read error. This rearrangement joins TRBV19 to TRBJ1-2; 7 bases line up with TRBD1. CDR3 length: 13 residues. CDR1 is LNHDA and CDR2 is SQIVND in the germline V gene (reference sequence). V was pared by 9 bases and J by 4 bases, with 8 bases of the junction left unmatched. This CDR3 is CASRRGRGYGYTS. As DNA, the CDR3 is TGTGCCAGCAGAAGGGGGCGCGGCTATGGCTACACCTCC.

This clonotype was observed at least ten times. J is TRBJ2-3 and V is TRBV2, with 12 bases aligning to TRBD2. CDR3 size: 17 residues. V lost 2 bases to trimming and J lost 5 bases; unmatched junction nucleotides: 8. Germline assignment: CDR1 SNHLY and CDR2 FYNNEI. In nucleotides, the CDR3 is TGTGCCAGCAGTGAATTTGCTAGCGGGGGGGCCGAAGATACGCAGTATTTT. Its translation: CASSEFASGGAEDTQYF.

This clonotype was observed at least ten times. The junction differs from germline at one of its ends, possibly a read error. CDR3 bases: TGCGCCAGCAGCTTGGCCATGGGGACAGGGACCTACAAGCAGTACTTC. Its protein is CASSLAMGTGTYKQYF. The V call is TRBV5-1, the J call TRBJ2-7; 9 bases match TRBD1. The CDR3 totals 16 residues. CDR1 SGHRS and CDR2 YFSETQ come from the germline V gene.

The sample holds many counts of this clonotype. V is TRBV15 and J is TRBJ1-3; no clear D. The CDR3 totals 15 residues. Germline V CDR1 and CDR2: LNHNV, YYDKDF (reference sequence). Trimming cost V 0 bases and J 2 bases, with 8 bases left between them. In DNA form, the CDR3 reads TGTGCCACCAGCAGAGACAGAGATCCTGGAAACACCATATATTTT. It translates to CATSRDRDPGNTIYF.

In this sample, this clonotype turned up many times. The gene calls are TRBV12-5 and TRBJ2-2, with TRBD1 matching over 7 bases. Germline V CDR1 and CDR2: LGHNT, FRNRAP. The ends lost 2 bases at V and 6 bases at J; junction bases unmatched: 3. The CDR3 runs 14 residues. The CDR3 region is CASGLSGGAGELFF. CDR3 DNA sequence: TGTGCTAGTGGTTTGTCAGGGGGTGCCGGGGAGCTGTTTTTT.

This clonotype occurred many times. The chain joins TRBV6-1 to TRBJ2-7; 10 bases are a match to TRBD2. The CDR3 loop spans 18 amino acids. Germline CDR1 MNHNS, CDR2 SASEGT. The V segment lost 1 base and the J segment 4 bases; nucleotides outside the gene matches: 13. CDR3 sequence reads: CASSEGQQWLAGVYEQYF. The CDR3 region has the DNA TGTGCCAGCAGTGAAGGTCAACAGTGGCTAGCGGGAGTTTACGAGCAGTACTTC.

This clonotype was counted between two and nine times. The chain carries TRBV11-1 and TRBJ2-1; 9 positions match TRBD1. Trimming at V came to 4 bases and at J to 6 bases, leaving 4 bases not matched to a gene. Germline lookup yields CDR1 SGHAT and CDR2 FQDESV (reference sequence). There are 14 residues in the CDR3. CDR3 coding DNA: TGTGCCAGCAGCTCCGGGACAGGGCTCAATGAGCAGTTCTTC. Protein product: CASSSGTGLNEQFF.